Listed below are T cell receptor beta chains from one sample, sequenced in a study of blood T cell repertoires in COVID-19. Produced via immunoSEQ multiplex PCR; TCRdb's table is partial and in-frame only. The table includes some 290,000 clones, about 90% detected once. Source material: peripheral blood. Receptors were obtained from a middle-aged woman with COVID-19, enrolled during active disease. The CDR3 runs from the conserved cysteine through the conserved F or W. A D gene is named only where the DNA matches it firmly. Rows may omit the clone size; those that give it use once, few, many or a size class.

V gene,D gene,clone size,J gene,CDR3 protein,CDR3 DNA
TRBV24-1,TRBD1,-,TRBJ1-1,CATSDQGQPVFF,TGTGCCACCAGTGACCAGGGACAGCCGGTTTTCTTT
TRBV30,TRBD1,-,TRBJ2-7,CAWTRPGQGKSEQYF,TGTGCCTGGACCAGACCGGGACAGGGGAAGAGCGAGCAGTACTTC
TRBV7-9,TRBD1,few,TRBJ1-1,CASSLAPGQGVHTEAFF,TGTGCCAGCAGCTTAGCACCGGGACAGGGGGTGCACACTGAAGCTTTCTTT
TRBV12-5,-,-,TRBJ1-5,CASGLSDSSYNQPQHF,TGTGCTAGTGGTTTGTCAGACTCTTCATACAATCAGCCCCAGCATTTT
TRBV3-1/TRBV3-2,TRBD2,-,TRBJ2-3,CASSHIGLAGLDTQYF,TGTGCCAGCAGCCACATTGGACTAGCGGGACTGGATACGCAGTATTTT
TRBV27,TRBD1,-,TRBJ2-7,CASSFQAQTGGEGSRGGYEQYF,TGTGCCAGCAGTTTCCAGGCCCAGACAGGGGGCGAAGGTTCCCGAGGGGGGTACGAGCAGTACTTC
TRBV5-5,TRBD2,-,TRBJ2-2,CASSLLGLAGFGGELFF,TGTGCCAGCAGCTTGTTGGGGCTAGCGGGGTTCGGCGGGGAGCTGTTTTTT
TRBV18,TRBD1,-,TRBJ1-1,CASSPDRVNTEAFF,TGTGCCAGCTCCCCGGACAGGGTGAACACTGAAGCTTTCTTT
TRBV6-4,TRBD1,-,TRBJ1-5,CASSNGTVDYSNQPQHF,TGTGCCAGCAGTAACGGGACAGTAGATTATAGCAATCAGCCCCAGCATTTT
TRBV29-1,-,once,TRBJ1-1,CSVEEGMNTEAFF,TGCAGCGTTGAGGAGGGGATGAACACTGAAGCTTTCTTT
TRBV5-1,-,-,TRBJ1-2,CASSLAITAHGYTF,TGCGCCAGCAGCTTGGCCATCACAGCCCATGGCTACACCTTC
TRBV30,-,-,TRBJ2-3,CAWSTSWPTDTQYF,TGTGCCTGGAGCACCTCTTGGCCCACAGATACGCAGTATTTT
TRBV7-3,-,-,TRBJ1-1,CASSPSPGMNTEAFF,TGTGCCAGCAGCCCCAGTCCAGGGATGAACACTGAAGCTTTCTTT
TRBV6-5,-,-,TRBJ1-3,CASRLAGMMGNTIYF,TGTGCCAGCAGGCTCGCCGGTATGATGGGAAACACCATATATTTT
TRBV28,-,-,TRBJ2-5,CASSLGDTGETQYF,TGTGCCAGCAGTTTAGGGGACACTGGAGAGACCCAGTACTTC
TRBV6-2/TRBV6-3,TRBD1,-,TRBJ1-2,CASSGQGWVVGYGYTF,TGTGCCAGCAGTGGACAGGGCTGGGTGGTGGGGTATGGCTACACCTTC